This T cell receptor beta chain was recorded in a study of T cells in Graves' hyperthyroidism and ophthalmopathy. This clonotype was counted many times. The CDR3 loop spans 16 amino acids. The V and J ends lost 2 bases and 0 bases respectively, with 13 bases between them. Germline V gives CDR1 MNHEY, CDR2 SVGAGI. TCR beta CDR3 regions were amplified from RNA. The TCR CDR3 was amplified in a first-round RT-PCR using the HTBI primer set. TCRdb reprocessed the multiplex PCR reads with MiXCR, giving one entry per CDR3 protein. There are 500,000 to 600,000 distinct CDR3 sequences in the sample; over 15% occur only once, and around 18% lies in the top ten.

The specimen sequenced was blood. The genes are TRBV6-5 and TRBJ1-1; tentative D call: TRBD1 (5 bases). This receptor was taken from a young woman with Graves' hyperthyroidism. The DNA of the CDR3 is TGTGCCAGCAGTTACAGGCAGGGTGGCATGAACACTGAAGCTTTCTTT. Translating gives CASSYRQGGMNTEAFF.